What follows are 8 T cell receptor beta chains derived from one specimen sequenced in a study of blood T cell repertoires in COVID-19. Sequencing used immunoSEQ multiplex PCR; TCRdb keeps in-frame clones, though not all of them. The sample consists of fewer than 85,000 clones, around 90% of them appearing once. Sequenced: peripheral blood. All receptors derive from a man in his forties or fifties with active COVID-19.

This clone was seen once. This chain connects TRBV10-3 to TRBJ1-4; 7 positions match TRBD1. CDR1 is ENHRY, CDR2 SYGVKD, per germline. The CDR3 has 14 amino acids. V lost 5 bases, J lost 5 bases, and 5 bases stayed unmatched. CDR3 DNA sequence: TGTGCCATCAGTTCGGGACAGATGAATGAAAAACTGTTTTTT. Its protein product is CAISSGQMNEKLFF.

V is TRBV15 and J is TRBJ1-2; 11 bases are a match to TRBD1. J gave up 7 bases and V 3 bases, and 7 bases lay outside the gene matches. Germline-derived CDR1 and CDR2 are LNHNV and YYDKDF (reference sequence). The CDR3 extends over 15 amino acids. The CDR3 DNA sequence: TGTGCCACCAGCAGCGGACAGGGGGCAGTGAGTGGCTACACCTTC. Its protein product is CATSSGQGAVSGYTF.

The CDR3 region has the DNA TGTGCCAGCAGAGACAGGGGCCCGGCTAATGAAAAACTGTTTTTT. Translation gives CASRDRGPANEKLFF. The chain uses TRBV28 and TRBJ1-4; 8 bases line up with TRBD1. In germline, CDR1 is MDHEN, CDR2 SYDVKM. This CDR3 is 15 amino acids long. The ends lost 6 bases at V and 3 bases at J; junction bases unmatched: 6.

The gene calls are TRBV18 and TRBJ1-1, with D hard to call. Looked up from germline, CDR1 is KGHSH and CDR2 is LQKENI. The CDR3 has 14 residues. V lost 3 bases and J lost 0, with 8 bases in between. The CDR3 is CASSPGNMNTEAFF. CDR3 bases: TGTGCCAGCTCACCGGGCAACATGAACACTGAAGCTTTCTTT.

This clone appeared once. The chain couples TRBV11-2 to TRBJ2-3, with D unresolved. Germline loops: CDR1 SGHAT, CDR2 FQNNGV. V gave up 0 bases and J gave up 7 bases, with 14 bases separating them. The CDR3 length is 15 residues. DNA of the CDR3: TGTGCCAGCAGCTTAGATCGGGTTGTTGGTAATACGCAGTATTTT. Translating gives CASSLDRVVGNTQYF.

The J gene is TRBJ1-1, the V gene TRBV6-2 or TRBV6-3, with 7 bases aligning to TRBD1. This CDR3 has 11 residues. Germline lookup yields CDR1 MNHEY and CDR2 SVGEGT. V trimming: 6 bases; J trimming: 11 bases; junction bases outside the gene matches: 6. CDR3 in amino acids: CASSTTGRAFF. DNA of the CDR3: TGTGCCAGCAGCACGACAGGGCGGGCTTTCTTT.

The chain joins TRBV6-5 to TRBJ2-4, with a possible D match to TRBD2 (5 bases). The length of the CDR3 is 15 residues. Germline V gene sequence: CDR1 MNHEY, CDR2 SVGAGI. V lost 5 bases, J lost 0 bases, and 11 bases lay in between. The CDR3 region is CASSNGLRAKNIQYF. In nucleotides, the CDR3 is TGTGCCAGCAGTAATGGACTCAGAGCCAAAAACATTCAGTACTTC.

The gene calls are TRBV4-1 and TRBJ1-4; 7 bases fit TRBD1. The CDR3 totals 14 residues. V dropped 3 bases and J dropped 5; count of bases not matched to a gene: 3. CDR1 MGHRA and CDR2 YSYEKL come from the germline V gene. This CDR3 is CASSHRGENEKLFF. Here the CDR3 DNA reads TGCGCCAGCAGCCACAGGGGGGAGAATGAAAAACTGTTTTTT.